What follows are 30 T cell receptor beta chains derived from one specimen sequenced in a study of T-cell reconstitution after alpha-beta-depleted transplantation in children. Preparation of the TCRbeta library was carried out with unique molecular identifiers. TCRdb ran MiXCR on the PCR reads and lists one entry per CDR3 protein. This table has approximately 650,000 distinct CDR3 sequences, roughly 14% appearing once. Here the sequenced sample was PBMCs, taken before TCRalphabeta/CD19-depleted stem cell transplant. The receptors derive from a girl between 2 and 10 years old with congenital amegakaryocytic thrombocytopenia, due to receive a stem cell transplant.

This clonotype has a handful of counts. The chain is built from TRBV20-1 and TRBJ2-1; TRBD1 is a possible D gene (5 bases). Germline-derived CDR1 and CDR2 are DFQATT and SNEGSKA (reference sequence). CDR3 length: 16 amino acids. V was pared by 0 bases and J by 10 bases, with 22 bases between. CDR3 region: CSARDGASNLLWEQFF. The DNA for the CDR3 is TGCAGTGCTAGAGATGGGGCGTCTAACCTCCTCTGGGAGCAGTTCTTC.

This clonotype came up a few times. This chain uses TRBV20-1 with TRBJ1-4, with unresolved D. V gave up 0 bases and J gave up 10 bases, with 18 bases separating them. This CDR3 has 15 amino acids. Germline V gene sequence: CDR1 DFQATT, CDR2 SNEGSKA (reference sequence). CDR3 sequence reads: CSARDHGRPLGKLFF. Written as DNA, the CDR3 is TGCAGTGCTAGAGATCACGGCAGGCCGCTAGGAAAACTGTTTTTT.

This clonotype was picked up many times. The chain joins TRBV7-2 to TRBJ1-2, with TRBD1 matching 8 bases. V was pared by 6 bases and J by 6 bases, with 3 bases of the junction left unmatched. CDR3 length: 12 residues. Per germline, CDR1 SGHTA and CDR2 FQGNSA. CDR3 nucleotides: TGTGCCAGCAGTATACAGGGGGATGGCTACACCTTC. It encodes CASSIQGDGYTF.

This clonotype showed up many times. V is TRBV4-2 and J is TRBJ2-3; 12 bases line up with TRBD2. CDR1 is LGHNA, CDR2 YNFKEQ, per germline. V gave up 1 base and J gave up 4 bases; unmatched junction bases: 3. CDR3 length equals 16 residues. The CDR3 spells CASSQARTSGADTQYF. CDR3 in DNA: TGTGCCAGCAGCCAAGCAAGGACTAGCGGGGCAGATACGCAGTATTTT.

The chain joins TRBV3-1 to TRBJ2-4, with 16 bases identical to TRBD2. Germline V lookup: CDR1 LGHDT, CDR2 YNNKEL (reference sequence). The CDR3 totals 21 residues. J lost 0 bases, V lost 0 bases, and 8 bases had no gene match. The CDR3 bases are TGTGCCAGCAGCCAAGATAGGTGGGGACTAGCGGGAGGGGAAGCCAAAAACATTCAGTACTTC. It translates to CASSQDRWGLAGGEAKNIQYF.

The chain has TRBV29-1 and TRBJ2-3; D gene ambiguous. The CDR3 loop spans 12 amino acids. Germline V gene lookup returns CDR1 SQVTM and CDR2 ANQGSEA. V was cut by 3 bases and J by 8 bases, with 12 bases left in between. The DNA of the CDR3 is TGCAGCGTTGAGGGCCGCCTTGCTACGCAGTATTTT. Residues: CSVEGRLATQYF.

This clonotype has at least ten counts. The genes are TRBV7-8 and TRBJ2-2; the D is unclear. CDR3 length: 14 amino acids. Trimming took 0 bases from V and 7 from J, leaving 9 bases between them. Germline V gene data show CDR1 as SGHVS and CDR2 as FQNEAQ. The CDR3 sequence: CASSLAGSGGELFF. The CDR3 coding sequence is TGTGCCAGCAGCTTAGCAGGGTCTGGCGGGGAGCTGTTTTTT.

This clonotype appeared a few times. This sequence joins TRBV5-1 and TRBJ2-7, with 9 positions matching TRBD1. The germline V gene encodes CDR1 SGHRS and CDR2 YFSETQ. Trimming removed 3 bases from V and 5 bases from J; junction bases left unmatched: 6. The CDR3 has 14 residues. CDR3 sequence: CASSSGTGNNEQYF. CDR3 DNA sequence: TGCGCCAGCAGCTCCGGGACAGGGAATAACGAGCAGTACTTC.

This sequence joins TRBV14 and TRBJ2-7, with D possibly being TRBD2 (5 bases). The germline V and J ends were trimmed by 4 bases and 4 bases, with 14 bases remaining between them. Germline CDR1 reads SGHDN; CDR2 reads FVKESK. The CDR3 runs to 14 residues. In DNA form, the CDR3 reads TGTGCCAGCAGCCCGCTTGTGAGCGGATACGAGCAGTACTTC. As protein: CASSPLVSGYEQYF. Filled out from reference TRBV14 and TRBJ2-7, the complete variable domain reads EAGVTQFPSHSVIEKGQTVTLRCDPISGHDNLYWYRRVMGKEIKFLLHFVKESKQDESGMPNNRFLAERTGGTYSTLKVQPAELEDSGVYFCASSPLVSGYEQYFGPGTRLTVT.

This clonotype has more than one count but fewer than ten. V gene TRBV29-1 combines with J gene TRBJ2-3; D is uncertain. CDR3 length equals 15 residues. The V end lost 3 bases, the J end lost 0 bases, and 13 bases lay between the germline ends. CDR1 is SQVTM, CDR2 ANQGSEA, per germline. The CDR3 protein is CSVDLEATSTDTQYF. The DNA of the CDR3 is TGCAGCGTTGACCTCGAGGCGACTAGCACAGATACGCAGTATTTT.

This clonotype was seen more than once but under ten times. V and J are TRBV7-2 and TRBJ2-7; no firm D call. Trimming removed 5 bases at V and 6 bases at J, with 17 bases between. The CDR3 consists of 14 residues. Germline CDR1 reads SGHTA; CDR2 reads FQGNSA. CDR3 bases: TGTGCCAGCAGCCCAAACCTACGAGAGGTCGAGCAGTACTTC. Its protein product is CASSPNLREVEQYF.

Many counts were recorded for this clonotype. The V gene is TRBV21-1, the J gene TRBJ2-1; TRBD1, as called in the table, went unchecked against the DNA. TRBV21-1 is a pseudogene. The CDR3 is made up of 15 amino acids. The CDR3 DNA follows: TGTGCCAGCAGCAAAGAAAGGCAGGGGTGCAATGAGCAGTTCTTC. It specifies CASSKERQGCNEQFF.

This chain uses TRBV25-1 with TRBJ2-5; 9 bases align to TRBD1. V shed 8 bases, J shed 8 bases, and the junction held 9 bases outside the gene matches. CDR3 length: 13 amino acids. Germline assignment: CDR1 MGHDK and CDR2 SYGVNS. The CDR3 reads CASGTGQGYTQYF. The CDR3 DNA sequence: TGTGCCAGCGGCACAGGACAGGGGTATACCCAGTACTTC.

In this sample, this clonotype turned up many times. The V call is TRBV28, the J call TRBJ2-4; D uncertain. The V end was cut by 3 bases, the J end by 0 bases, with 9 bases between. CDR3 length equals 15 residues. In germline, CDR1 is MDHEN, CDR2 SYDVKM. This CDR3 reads CASSLFSLAKNIQYF. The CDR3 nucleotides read TGTGCCAGCAGTTTGTTTAGCCTAGCCAAAAACATTCAGTACTTC.

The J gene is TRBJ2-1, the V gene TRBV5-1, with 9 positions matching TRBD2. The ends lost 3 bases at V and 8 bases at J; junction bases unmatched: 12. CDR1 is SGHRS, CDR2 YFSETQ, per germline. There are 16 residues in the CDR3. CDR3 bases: TGCGCCAGCAGCTCCCTTAGCGGGAGAGGGGGAGATGAGCAGTTCTTC. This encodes CASSSLSGRGGDEQFF.

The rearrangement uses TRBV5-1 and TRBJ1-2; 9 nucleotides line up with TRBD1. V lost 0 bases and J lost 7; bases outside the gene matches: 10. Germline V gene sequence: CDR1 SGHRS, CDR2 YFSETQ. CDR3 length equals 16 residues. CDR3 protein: CASSLGTGALIFGYTF. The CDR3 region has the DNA TGCGCCAGCAGCTTGGGGACAGGGGCCCTCATCTTTGGCTACACCTTC.

CDR3 amino acids: CASSTGVSTEAFF. The CDR3 DNA follows: TGTGCCAGCTCTACAGGGGTAAGCACTGAAGCTTTCTTT. The rearrangement uses TRBV18 and TRBJ1-1, with 7 positions matching TRBD1. The V segment lost 6 bases and the J segment 4 bases; nucleotides outside the gene matches: 5. CDR1 and CDR2 from the germline V gene are KGHSH and LQKENI. The CDR3 length is 13 residues.

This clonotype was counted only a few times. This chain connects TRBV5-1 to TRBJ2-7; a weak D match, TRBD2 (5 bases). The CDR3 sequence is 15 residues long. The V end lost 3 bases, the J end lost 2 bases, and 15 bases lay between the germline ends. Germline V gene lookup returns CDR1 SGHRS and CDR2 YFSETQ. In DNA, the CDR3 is TGCGCCAGCAGCTCCCCGGCAGCGGCACCCTACGAGCAGTACTTC. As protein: CASSSPAAAPYEQYF.

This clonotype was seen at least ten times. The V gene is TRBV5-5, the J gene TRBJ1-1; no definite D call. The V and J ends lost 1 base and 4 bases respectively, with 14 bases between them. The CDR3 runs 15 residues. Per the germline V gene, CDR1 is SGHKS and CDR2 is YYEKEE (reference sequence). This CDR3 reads CASSLLGTGSTEAFF. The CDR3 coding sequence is TGTGCCAGCAGCTTGCTTGGCACTGGTAGCACTGAAGCTTTCTTT.

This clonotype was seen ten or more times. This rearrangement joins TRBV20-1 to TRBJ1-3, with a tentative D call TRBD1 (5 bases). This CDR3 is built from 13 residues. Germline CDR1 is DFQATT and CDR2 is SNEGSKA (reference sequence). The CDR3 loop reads CSVQVYSGNTIYF. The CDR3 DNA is TGCAGCGTACAGGTTTATAGTGGAAACACCATATATTTT.

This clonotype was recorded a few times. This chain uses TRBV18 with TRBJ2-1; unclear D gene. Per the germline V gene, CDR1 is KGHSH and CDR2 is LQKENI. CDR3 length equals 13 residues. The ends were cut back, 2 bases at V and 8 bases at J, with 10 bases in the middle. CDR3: CASSPGDGHEQFF. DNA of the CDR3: TGTGCCAGCTCACCAGGAGATGGCCATGAGCAGTTCTTC.

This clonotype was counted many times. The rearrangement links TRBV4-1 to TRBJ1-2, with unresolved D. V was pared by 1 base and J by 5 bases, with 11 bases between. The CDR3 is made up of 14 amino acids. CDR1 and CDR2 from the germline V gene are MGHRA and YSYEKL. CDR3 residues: CASSQVPRAYGYTF. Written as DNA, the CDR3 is TGCGCCAGCAGCCAAGTGCCGAGAGCTTATGGCTACACCTTC.

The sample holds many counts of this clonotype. The CDR3 spells CASSLTSPHTGELFF. The DNA of the CDR3 is TGCGCCAGCAGCTTAACGAGCCCGCACACCGGGGAGCTGTTTTTT. The V gene is TRBV5-1, the J gene TRBJ2-2, with D uncertain. V was clipped by 2 bases and J by 3 bases, with 11 bases between them. From germline, CDR1 is SGHRS and CDR2 YFSETQ. The CDR3 has 15 residues.

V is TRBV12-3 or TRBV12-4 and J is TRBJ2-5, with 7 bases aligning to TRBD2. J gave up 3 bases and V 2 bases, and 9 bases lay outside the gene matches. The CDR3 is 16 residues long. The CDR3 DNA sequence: TGTGCCAGCAGTTTAACGGGGCTAGCGGCCAAAGAGACCCAGTACTTC. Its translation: CASSLTGLAAKETQYF.

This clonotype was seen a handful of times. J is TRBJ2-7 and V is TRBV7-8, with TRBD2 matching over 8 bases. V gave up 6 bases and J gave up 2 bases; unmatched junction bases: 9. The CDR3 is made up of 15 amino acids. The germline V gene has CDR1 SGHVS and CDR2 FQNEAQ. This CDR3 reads CASSPSASGPYEQYF. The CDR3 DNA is TGTGCCAGCAGTCCCTCGGCTAGCGGGCCCTACGAGCAGTACTTC. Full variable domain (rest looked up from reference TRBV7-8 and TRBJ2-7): GAGVSQSPRYKVAKRGQDVALRCDPISGHVSLFWYQQALGQGPEFLTYFQNEAQLDKSGLPSDRFFAERPEGSVSTLKIQRTQQEDSAVYLCASSPSASGPYEQYFGPGTRLTVT.

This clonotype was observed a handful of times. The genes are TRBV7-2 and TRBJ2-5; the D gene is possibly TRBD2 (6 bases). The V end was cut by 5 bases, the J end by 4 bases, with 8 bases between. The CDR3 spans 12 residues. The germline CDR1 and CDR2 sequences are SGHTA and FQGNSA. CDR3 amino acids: CASSETRETQYF. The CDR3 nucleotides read TGTGCCAGCAGCGAGACTAGAGAGACCCAGTACTTC.

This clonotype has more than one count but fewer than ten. The CDR3 bases are TGTGCCACCAGCAGAGATAAGGCGGTGGAGCGGCCATACGAGCAGTACTTC. This encodes CATSRDKAVERPYEQYF. The chain carries TRBV15 and TRBJ2-7; weak D call: TRBD2 (5 bases). In germline, CDR1 is LNHNV, CDR2 YYDKDF (reference sequence). V shed 0 bases and J shed 4 bases, with 19 bases lying between them. The CDR3 is made up of 17 amino acids.

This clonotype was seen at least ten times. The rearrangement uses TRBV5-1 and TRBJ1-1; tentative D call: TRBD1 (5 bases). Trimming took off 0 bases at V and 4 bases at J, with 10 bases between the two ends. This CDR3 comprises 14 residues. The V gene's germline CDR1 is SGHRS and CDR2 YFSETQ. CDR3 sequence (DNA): TGCGCCAGCAGCTTGGCGGGGGTGGGCACTGAAGCTTTCTTT. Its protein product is CASSLAGVGTEAFF.

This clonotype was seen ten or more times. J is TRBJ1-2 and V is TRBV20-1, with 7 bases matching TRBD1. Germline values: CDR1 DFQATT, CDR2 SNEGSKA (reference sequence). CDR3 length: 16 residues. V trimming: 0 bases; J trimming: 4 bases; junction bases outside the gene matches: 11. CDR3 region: CSARDPLGGAGYGYTF. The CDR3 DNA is TGCAGTGCTAGAGATCCTTTAGGGGGCGCTGGCTATGGCTACACCTTC.

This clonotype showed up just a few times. Here the CDR3 DNA reads TGCAGTGCTCGCCTGATTACGAGCGGGCTCAACGAGCAGTACTTC. Translation: CSARLITSGLNEQYF. The chain employs TRBV20-1 and TRBJ2-7, with D perhaps matching TRBD2 (6 bases). V was trimmed by 5 bases and J by 5 bases, leaving 22 bases between them. The CDR3 loop spans 15 amino acids. CDR1 is DFQATT, CDR2 SNEGSKA, per germline (reference sequence).